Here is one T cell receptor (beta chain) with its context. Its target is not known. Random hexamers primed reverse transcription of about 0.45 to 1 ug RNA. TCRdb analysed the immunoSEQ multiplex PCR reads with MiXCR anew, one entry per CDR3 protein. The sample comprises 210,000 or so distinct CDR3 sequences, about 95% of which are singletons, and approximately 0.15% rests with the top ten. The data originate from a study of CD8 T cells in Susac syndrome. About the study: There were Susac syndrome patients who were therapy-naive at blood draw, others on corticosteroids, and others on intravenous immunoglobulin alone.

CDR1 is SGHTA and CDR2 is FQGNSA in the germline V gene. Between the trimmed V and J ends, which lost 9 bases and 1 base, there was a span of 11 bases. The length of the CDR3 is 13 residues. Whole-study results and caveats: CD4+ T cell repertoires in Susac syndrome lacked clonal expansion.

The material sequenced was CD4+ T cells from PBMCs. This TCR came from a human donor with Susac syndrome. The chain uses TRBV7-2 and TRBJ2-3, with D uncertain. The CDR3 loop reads CASFASGTDTQYF. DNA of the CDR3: TGTGCCAGTTTTGCCAGCGGCACAGATACGCAGTATTTT. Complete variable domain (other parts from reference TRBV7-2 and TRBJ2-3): GAGVSQSPSNKVTEKGKDVELRCDPISGHTALYWYRQSLGQGLEFLIYFQGNSAPDKSGLPSDRFSAERTGGSVSTLTIQRTQQEDSAVYLCASFASGTDTQYFGPGTRLTVL.